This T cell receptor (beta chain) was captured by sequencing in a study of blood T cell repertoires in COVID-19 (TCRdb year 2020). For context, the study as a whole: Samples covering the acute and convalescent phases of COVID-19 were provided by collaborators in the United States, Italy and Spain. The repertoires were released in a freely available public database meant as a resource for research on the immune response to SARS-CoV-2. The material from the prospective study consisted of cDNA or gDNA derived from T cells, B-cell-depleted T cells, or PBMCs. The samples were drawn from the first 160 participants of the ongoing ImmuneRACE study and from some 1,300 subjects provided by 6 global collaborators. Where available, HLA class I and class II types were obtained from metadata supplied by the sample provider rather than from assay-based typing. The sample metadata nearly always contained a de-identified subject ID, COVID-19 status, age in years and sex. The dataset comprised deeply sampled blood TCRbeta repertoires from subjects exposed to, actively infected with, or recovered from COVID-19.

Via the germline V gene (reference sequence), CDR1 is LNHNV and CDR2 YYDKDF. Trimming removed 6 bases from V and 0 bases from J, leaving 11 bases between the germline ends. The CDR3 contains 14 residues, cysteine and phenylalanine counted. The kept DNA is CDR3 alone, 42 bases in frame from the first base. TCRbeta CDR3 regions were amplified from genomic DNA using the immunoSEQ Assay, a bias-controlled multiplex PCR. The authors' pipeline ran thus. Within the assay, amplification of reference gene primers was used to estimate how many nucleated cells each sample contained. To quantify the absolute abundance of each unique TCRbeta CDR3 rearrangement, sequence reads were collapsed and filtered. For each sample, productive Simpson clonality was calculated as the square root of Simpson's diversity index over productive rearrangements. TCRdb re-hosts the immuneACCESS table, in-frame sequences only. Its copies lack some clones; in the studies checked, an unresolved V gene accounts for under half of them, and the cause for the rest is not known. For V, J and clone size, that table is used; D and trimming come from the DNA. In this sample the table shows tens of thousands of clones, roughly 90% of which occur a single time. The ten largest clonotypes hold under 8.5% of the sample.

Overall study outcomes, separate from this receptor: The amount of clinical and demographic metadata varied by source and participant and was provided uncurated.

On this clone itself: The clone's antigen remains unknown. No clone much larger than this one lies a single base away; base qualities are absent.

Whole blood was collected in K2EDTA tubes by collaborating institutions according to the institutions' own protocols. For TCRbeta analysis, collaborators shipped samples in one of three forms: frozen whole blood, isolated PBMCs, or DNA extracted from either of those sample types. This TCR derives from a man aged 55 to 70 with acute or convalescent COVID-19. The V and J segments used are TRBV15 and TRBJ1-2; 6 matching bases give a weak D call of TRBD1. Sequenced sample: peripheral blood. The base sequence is TGTGCCACCAGTCCAGGGGATTCTAACTATGGCTACACCTTC. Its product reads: CATSPGDSNYGYTF.